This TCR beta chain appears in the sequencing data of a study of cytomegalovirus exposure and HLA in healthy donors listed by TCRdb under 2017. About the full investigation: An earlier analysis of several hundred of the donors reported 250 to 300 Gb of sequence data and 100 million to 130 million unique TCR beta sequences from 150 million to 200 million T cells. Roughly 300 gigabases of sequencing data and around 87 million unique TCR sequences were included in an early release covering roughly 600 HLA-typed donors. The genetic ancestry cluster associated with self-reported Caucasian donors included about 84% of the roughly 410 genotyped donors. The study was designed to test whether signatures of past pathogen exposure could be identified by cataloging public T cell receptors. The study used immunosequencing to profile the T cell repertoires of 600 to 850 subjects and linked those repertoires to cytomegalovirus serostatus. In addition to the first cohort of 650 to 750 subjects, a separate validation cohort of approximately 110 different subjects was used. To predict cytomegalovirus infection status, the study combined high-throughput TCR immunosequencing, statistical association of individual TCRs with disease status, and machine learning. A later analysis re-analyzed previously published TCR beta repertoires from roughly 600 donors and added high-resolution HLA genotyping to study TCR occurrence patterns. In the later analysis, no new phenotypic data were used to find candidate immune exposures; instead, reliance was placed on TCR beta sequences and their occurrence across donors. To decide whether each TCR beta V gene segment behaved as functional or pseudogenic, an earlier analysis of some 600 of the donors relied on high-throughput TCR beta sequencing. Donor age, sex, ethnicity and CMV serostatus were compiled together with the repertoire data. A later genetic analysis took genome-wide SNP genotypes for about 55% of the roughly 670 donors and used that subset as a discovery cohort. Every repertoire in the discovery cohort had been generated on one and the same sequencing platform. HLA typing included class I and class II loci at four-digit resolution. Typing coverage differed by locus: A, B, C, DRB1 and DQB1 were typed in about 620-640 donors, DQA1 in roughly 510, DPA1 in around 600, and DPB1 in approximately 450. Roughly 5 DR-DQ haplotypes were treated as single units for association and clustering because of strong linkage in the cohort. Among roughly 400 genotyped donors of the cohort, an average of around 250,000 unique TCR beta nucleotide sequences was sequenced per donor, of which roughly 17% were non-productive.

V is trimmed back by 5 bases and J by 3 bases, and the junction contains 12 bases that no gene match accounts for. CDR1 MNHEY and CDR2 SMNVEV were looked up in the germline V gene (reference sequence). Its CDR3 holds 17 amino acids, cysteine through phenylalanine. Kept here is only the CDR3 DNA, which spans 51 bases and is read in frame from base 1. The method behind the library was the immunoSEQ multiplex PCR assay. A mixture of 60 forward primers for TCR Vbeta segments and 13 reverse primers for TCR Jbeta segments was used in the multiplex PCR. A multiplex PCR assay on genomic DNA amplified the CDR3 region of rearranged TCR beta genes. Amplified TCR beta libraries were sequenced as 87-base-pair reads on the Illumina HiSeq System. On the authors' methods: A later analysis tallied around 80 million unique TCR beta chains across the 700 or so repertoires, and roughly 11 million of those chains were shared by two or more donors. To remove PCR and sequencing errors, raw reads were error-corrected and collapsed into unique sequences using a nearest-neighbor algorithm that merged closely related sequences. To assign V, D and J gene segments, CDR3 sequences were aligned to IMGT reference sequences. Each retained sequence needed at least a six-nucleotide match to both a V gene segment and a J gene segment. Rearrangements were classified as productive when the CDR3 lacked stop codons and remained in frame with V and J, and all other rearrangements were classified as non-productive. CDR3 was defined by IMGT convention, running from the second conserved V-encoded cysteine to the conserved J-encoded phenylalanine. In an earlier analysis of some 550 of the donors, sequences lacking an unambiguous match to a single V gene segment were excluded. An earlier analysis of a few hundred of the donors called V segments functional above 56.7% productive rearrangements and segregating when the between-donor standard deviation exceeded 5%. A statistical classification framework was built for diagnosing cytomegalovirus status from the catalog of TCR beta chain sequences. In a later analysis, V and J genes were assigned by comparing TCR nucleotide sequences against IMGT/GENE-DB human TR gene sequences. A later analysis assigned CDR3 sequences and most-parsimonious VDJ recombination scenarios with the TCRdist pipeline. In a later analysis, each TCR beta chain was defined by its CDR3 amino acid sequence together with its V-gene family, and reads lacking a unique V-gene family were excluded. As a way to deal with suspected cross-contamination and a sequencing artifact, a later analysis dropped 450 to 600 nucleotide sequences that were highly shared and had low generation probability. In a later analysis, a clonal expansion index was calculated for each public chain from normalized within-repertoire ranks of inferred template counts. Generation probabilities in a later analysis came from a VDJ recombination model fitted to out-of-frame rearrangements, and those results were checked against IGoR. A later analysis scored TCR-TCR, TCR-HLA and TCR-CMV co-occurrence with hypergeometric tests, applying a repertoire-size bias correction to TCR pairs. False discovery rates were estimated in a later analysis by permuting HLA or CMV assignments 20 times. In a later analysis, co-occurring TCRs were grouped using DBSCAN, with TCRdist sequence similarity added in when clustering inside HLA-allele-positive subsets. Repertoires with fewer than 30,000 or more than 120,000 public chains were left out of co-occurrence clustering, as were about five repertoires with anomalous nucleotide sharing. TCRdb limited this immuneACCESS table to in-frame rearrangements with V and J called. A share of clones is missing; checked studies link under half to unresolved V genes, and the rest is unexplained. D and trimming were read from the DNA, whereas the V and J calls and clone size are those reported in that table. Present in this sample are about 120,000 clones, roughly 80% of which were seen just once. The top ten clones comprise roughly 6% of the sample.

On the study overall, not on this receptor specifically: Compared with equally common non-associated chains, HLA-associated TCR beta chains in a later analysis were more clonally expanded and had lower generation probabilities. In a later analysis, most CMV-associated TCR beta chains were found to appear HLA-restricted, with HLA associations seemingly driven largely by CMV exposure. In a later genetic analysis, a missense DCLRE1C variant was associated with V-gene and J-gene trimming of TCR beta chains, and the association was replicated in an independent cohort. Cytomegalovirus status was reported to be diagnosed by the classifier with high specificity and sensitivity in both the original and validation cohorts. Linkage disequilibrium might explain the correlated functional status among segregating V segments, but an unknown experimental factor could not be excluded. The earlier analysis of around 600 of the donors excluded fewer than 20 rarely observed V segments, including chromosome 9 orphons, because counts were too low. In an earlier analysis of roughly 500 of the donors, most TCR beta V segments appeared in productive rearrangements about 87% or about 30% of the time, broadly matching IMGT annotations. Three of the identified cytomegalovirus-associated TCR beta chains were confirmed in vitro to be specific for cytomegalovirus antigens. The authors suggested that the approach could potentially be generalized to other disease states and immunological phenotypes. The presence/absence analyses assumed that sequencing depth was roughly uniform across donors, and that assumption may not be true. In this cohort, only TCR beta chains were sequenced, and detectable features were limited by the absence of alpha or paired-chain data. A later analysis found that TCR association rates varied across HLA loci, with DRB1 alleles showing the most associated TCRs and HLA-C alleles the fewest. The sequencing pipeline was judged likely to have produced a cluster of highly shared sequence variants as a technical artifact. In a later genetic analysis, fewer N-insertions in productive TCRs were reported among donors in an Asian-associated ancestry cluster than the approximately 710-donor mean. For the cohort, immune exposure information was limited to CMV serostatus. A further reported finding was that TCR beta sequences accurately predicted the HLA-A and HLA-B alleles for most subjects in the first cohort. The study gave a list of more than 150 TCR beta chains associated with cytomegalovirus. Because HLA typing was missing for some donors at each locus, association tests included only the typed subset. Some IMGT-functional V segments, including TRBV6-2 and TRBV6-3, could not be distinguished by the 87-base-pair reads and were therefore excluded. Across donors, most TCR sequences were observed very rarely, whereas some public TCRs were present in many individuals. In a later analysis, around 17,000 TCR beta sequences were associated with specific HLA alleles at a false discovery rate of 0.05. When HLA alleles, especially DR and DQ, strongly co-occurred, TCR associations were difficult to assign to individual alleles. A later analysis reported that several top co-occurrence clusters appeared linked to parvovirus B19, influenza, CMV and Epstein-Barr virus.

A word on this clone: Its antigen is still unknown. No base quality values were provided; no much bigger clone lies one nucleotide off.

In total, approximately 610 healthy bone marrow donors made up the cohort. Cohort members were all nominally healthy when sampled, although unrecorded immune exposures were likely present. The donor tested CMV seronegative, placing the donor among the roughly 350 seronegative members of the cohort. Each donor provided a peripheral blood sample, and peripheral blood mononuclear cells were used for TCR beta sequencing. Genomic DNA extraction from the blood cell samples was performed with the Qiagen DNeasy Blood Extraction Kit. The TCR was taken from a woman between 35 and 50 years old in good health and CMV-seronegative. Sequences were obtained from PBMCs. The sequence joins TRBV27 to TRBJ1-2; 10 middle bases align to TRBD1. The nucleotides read TGTGCCAGCAGTCCCTATTGGACAGGGGGTAGGCACTATGGCTACACCTTC. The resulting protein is CASSPYWTGGRHYGYTF.